Here is one T cell receptor beta chain with its context. What it binds is unknown. Per germline, CDR1 SGHTA and CDR2 FQGNSA. The CDR3 runs to 16 residues. V shed 5 bases, J shed 1 base, and the junction held 7 bases outside the gene matches. The PCR employed 60 Vbeta primers together with 13 Jbeta primers. Measured with immunoSEQ multiplex PCR; TCRdb has only the in-frame clones, and not every one. The data show roughly 190,000 clones, around 87% seen once. This record comes from a study of cytomegalovirus exposure and HLA in healthy donors. Study conclusions and caveats: Later work showed greater clonal expansion in HLA-associated TCR beta chains than in equally common others.

Source material: PBMCs. This rearrangement joins TRBV7-2 to TRBJ2-7, with TRBD2 identical over 11 bases. The receptor was derived from a man aged 25-40 years in good health and CMV-seronegative. The CDR3 bases are TGTGCCAGCAGCAATTTCGGGACTAGCGGTTCCTACGAGCAGTACTTC. This encodes CASSNFGTSGSYEQYF.